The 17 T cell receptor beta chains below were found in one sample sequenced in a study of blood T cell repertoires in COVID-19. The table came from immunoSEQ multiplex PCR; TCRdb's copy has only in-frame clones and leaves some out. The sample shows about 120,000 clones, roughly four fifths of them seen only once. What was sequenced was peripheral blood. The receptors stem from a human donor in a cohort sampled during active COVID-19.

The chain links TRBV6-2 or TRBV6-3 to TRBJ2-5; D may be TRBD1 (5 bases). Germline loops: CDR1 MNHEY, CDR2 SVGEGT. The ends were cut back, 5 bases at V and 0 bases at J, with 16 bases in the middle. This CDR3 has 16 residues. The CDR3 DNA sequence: TGTGCCAGCAGTGGGCCAAATTCAGGGTACCAAGAGACCCAGTACTTC. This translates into CASSGPNSGYQETQYF.

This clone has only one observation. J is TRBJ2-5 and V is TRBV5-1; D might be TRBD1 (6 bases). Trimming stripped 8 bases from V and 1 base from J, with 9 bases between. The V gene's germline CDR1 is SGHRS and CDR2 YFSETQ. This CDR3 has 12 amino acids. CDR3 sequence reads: CASGQSQETQYF. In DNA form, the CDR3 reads TGCGCCAGTGGACAGAGCCAAGAGACCCAGTACTTC.

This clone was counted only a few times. CDR3 in DNA: TGTGCCAGCAGCTTAGTGGGACTAGCGGGGGGGGCGACAGATACGCAGTATTTT. Protein product: CASSLVGLAGGATDTQYF. J is TRBJ2-3 and V is TRBV7-2; 16 positions agree with TRBD2. CDR3 length equals 18 residues. Trimming cost V 1 base and J 3 bases; bases outside gene matches: 4. Germline CDR1 and CDR2: SGHTA and FQGNSA.

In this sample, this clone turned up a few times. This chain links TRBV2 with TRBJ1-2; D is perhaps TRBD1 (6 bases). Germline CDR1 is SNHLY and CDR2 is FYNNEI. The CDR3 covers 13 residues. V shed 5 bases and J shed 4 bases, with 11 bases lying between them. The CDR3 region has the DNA TGTGCCAGCAGTCAGGACAGTATCTATGGCTACACCTTC. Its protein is CASSQDSIYGYTF.

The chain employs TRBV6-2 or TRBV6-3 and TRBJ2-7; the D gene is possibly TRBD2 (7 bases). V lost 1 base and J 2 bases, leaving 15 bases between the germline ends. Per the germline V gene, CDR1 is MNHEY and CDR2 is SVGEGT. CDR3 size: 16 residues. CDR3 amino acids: CASSYFISGGPYEQYF. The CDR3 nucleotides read TGTGCCAGCAGTTACTTCATTTCGGGGGGCCCCTACGAGCAGTACTTC.

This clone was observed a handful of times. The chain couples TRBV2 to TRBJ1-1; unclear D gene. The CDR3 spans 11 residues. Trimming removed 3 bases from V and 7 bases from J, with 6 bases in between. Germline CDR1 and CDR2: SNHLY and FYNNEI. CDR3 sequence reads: CASSDSFEAFF. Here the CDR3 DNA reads TGTGCCAGCAGTGACAGTTTTGAAGCTTTCTTT.

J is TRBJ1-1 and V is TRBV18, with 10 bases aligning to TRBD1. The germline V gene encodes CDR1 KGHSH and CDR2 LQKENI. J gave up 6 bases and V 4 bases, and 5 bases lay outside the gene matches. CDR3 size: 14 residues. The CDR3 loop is CASSRGTGASEAFF. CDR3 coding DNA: TGTGCCAGCTCACGAGGGACAGGGGCCTCTGAAGCTTTCTTT.

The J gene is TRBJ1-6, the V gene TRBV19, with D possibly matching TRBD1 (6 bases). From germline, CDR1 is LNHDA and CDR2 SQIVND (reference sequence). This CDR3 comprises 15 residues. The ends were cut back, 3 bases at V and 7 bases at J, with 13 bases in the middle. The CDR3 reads CASSISGQSNSPLHF. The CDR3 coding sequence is TGTGCCAGTAGTATCAGTGGACAGTCCAATTCACCCCTCCACTTT. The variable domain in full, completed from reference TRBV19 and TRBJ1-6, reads DGGITQSPKYLFRKEGQNVTLSCEQNLNHDAMYWYRQDPGQGLRLIYYSQIVNDFQKGDIAEGYSVSREKKESFPLTVTSAQKNPTAFYLCASSISGQSNSPLHFGNGTRLTVT.

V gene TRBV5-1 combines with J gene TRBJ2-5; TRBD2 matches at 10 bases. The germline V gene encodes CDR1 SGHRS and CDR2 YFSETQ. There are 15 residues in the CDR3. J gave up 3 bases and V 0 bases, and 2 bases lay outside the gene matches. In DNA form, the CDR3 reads TGCGCCAGCAGCTTGGGGACTAGCGGAAAAGAGACCCAGTACTTC. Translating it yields CASSLGTSGKETQYF. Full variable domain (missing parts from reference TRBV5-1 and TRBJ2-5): KAGVTQTPRYLIKTRGQQVTLSCSPISGHRSVSWYQQTPGQGLQFLFEYFSETQRNKGNFPGRFSGRQFSNSRSEMNVSTLELGDSALYLCASSLGTSGKETQYFGPGTRLLVL.

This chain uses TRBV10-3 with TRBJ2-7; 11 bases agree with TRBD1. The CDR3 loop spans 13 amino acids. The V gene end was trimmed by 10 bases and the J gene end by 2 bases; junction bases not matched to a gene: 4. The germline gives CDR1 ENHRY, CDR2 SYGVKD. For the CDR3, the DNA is TGTGCCAACGGACAGGGGGCGCCCTACGAGCAGTACTTC. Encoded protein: CANGQGAPYEQYF.

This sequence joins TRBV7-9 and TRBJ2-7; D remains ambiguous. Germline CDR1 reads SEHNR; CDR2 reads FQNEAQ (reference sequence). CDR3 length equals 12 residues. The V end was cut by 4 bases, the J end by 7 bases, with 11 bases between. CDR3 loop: CASSSDFLEQYF. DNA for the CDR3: TGTGCCAGCAGCTCCGATTTTCTAGAGCAGTACTTC.

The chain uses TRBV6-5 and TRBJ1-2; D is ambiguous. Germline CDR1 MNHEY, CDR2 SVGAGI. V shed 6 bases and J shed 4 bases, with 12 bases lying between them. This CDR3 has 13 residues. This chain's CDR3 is CASRRPDTYGYTF. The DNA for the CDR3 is TGTGCCAGCAGGCGTCCCGACACCTATGGCTACACCTTC.

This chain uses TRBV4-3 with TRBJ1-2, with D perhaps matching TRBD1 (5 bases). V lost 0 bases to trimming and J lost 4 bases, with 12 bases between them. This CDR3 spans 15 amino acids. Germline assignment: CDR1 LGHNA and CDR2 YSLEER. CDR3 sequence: CASSQDIRTSYGYTF. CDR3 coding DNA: TGCGCCAGCAGCCAAGATATAAGGACATCCTATGGCTACACCTTC.

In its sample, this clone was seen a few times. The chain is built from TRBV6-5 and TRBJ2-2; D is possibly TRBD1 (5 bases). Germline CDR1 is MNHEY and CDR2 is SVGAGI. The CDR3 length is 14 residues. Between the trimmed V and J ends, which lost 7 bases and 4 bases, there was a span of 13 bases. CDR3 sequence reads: CASIRQGITGELFF. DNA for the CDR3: TGTGCCAGCATACGGCAGGGTATCACCGGGGAGCTGTTTTTT.

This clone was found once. The CDR3 loop reads CASSPLDRSSYEQYF. Written as DNA, the CDR3 is TGTGCCAGCTCACCACTCGACAGGAGCTCCTACGAGCAGTACTTC. V usage is TRBV18 and J usage is TRBJ2-7, with TRBD1 as a possible D gene (6 bases). CDR1 and CDR2 from the germline V gene are KGHSH and LQKENI. CDR3 length: 15 residues. V was clipped by 1 base and J by 0 bases, with 10 bases between them.

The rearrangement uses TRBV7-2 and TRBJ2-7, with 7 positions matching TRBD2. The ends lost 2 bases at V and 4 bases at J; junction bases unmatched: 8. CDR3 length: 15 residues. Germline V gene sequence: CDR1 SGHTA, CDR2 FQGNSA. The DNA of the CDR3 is TGTGCCAGCAGCTTAAAAGCGGGGAATGGGTACGAGCAGTACTTC. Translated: CASSLKAGNGYEQYF. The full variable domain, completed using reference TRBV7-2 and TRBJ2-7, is GAGVSQSPSNKVTEKGKDVELRCDPISGHTALYWYRQSLGQGLEFLIYFQGNSAPDKSGLPSDRFSAERTGGSVSTLTIQRTQQEDSAVYLCASSLKAGNGYEQYFGPGTRLTVT.

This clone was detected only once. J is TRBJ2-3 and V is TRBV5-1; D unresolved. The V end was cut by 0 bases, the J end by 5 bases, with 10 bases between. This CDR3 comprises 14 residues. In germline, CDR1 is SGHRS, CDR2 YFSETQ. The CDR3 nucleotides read TGCGCCAGCAGCTTGGATCTCGAGGAAGATACGCAGTATTTT. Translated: CASSLDLEEDTQYF. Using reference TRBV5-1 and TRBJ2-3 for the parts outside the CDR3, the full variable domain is KAGVTQTPRYLIKTRGQQVTLSCSPISGHRSVSWYQQTPGQGLQFLFEYFSETQRNKGNFPGRFSGRQFSNSRSEMNVSTLELGDSALYLCASSLDLEEDTQYFGPGTRLTVL.